Following are 23 T cell receptor beta chains from one sample sequenced in a study of shared clonotypes between healthy human individuals. The naive CD8 subset, CD45RO-negative cells positively selected for CCR7, excluded terminally differentiated effector memory CD45RA+ cells. Here immunoSEQ multiplex PCR was the method, and the copy in TCRdb shows in-frame clones only, minus some. The table lists 1.5 million to 2.5 million clones, less than 95% of them singletons, with 0.9% to 1.5% in the top ten. Sample: naive CD8+ T cells sorted from blood. The receptors shown here come from a man between 18 and 35 years old in good health.

This chain connects TRBV19 to TRBJ2-6; D gene ambiguous. V was pared by 5 bases and J by 7 bases, with 12 bases between. This CDR3 comprises 14 residues. Germline V gene data show CDR1 as LNHDA and CDR2 as SQIVND (reference sequence). For the CDR3, the DNA is TGTGCCAGTAGTCCCTTGGTTGGAGCCAACGTCCTGACTTTC. Translation: CASSPLVGANVLTF.

V and J are TRBV5-8 and TRBJ1-5, with D possibly matching TRBD1 (5 bases). Per germline, CDR1 SGHTS and CDR2 YDEGEE. This CDR3 comprises 14 residues. Trimming took 2 bases from V and 6 from J, leaving 12 bases between them. DNA of the CDR3: TGTGCCAGCAGCTTACGGGACTATAGTCAGCCCCAGCATTTT. Translating it yields CASSLRDYSQPQHF. Together with reference TRBV5-8 and TRBJ1-5, the CDR3 gives the full variable domain: EAGVTQSPTHLIKTRGQQATLRCSPISGHTSVYWYQQALGLGLQFLLWYDEGEERNRGNFPPRFSGRQFPNYSSELNVNALELEDSALYLCASSLRDYSQPQHFGDGTRLSIL.

The V call is TRBV10-3, the J call TRBJ1-2; D ambiguous. Trimming took 11 bases from V and 4 from J, leaving 17 bases between them. The CDR3 loop spans 13 amino acids. Germline V CDR1 and CDR2: ENHRY, SYGVKD. In nucleotides, the CDR3 is TGTGCCGCCCTCGAATCAGGTAGCTATGGCTACACCTTC. It specifies CAALESGSYGYTF.

This clone appeared once. The genes are TRBV7-3 and TRBJ2-7, with 8 bases lining up with TRBD1. Germline-derived CDR1 and CDR2 are SGHTA and FQGTGA. With 5 bases clipped from V and 2 bases from J, the junction kept 5 bases outside the gene matches. This CDR3 is built from 14 residues. The CDR3 region is CASSPGTGAYEQYF. CDR3 nucleotide sequence: TGTGCCAGCAGCCCCGGGACAGGAGCCTACGAGCAGTACTTC.

This chain uses TRBV5-1 with TRBJ2-1, with a possible D match to TRBD2 (6 bases). Trimming pared 1 base from V and 15 bases from J, leaving 11 bases between. From germline, CDR1 is SGHRS and CDR2 YFSETQ. The CDR3 contains 11 residues. CDR3 region: CASSLTGETFF. In DNA form, the CDR3 reads TGCGCCAGCAGCTTGACGGGGGAGACGTTCTTC. Combining the CDR3 with reference TRBV5-1 and TRBJ2-1 gives the whole variable domain KAGVTQTPRYLIKTRGQQVTLSCSPISGHRSVSWYQQTPGQGLQFLFEYFSETQRNKGNFPGRFSGRQFSNSRSEMNVSTLELGDSALYLCASSLTGETFFGPGTRLTVL.

The chain carries TRBV7-9 and TRBJ2-4; D is unclear. Germline CDR1 reads SEHNR; CDR2 reads FQNEAQ (reference sequence). The CDR3 extends over 12 amino acids. V was shortened by 2 bases and J by 8 bases, with 7 bases between the two germline ends. As DNA, the CDR3 is TGTGCCAGCAGCTTATCCCAGGACATTCAGTACTTC. Residues: CASSLSQDIQYF.

This sequence joins TRBV9 and TRBJ1-2; D is possibly TRBD1 (5 bases). This CDR3 has 14 amino acids. V lost 0 bases and J lost 4, with 10 bases in between. Looked up from germline, CDR1 is SGDLS and CDR2 is YYNGEE. The CDR3 here is CASSVGGPLYGYTF. The CDR3 coding sequence is TGTGCCAGCAGCGTAGGGGGACCCCTCTATGGCTACACCTTC.

V gene TRBV10-3 combines with J gene TRBJ2-7, with 12 bases aligning to TRBD2. Germline values: CDR1 ENHRY, CDR2 SYGVKD. The length of the CDR3 is 19 residues. J lost 9 bases, V lost 3 bases, and 21 bases had no gene match. CDR3 in DNA: TGTGCCATCAGTGAAGTTGGACTAGCGGGGACTTCCTATCTTTTTGGGCAGTACTTC. It is translated as CAISEVGLAGTSYLFGQYF.

The V and J genes are TRBV13 and TRBJ1-1, with D tentatively TRBD1 (6 bases). Germline values: CDR1 PRHDT, CDR2 FYEKMQ (reference sequence). Trimming left V 5 bases short and J 7 bases short, with 14 bases between. The CDR3 consists of 13 residues. The CDR3, as DNA: TGTGCCAGCAGCGTCAGGCAGGGGTTTGAAGCTTTCTTT. This codes for CASSVRQGFEAFF.

The chain uses TRBV5-6 and TRBJ1-6; a possible D gene is TRBD1 (5 bases). The V gene's germline CDR1 is SGHDT and CDR2 YYEEEE. V was pared by 0 bases and J by 4 bases, with 14 bases between. The CDR3 loop spans 17 amino acids. CDR3 coding DNA: TGTGCCAGCAGCTTGGGCAGAGGGACCCCATATAATTCACCCCTCCACTTT. As protein: CASSLGRGTPYNSPLHF.

This sequence joins TRBV27 and TRBJ2-7, with D possibly matching TRBD1 (6 bases). Deletions cut 3 bases from V and 3 bases from J, with 15 bases between. Germline CDR1 MNHEY, CDR2 SMNVEV (reference sequence). The CDR3 spans 15 residues. Written as DNA, the CDR3 is TGTGCCAGCAGTTTTAGGGGGATGGGGATCTACGAGCAGTACTTC. This codes for CASSFRGMGIYEQYF.

This chain uses TRBV10-3 with TRBJ2-2; 7 bases agree with TRBD1. The J segment lost 2 bases and the V segment lost 4 bases, leaving 7 bases of the junction unmatched. This CDR3 spans 16 amino acids. CDR1 and CDR2 from the germline V gene are ENHRY and SYGVKD. This CDR3 is CAISGRQGVNTGELFF. The CDR3 DNA follows: TGTGCCATCAGTGGCCGACAGGGAGTAAACACCGGGGAGCTGTTTTTT.

With respect to this clone: Other DNA sequences within the sample encode an identical CDR3. The V and J genes are TRBV5-4 and TRBJ2-5, with no clear D. Trimming took 1 base from V and 5 from J, leaving 3 bases between them. CDR1 is SGHNT and CDR2 is YYREEE in the germline V gene (reference sequence). The CDR3 has 11 amino acids. This CDR3 reads CASSLLETQYF. The DNA of the CDR3 is TGTGCCAGCAGCTTGCTGGAGACCCAGTACTTC.

The genes are TRBV25-1 and TRBJ2-1; TRBD1 matches at 8 bases. The CDR3 sequence is 15 residues long. V was pared by 4 bases and J by 0 bases, with 2 bases of the junction left unmatched. Germline CDR1 MGHDK, CDR2 SYGVNS. The CDR3 bases are TGTGCCAGCAGTGTCACAGGGGGCTCCTACAATGAGCAGTTCTTC. Translating it yields CASSVTGGSYNEQFF.

A word on this clone: Different DNA sequences within this sample yield the same CDR3. The CDR3 coding sequence is TGTGCCAGCAGCTTGGGGGTCGCCTACGAGCAGTACTTC. This encodes CASSLGVAYEQYF. The rearrangement links TRBV5-6 to TRBJ2-7; D call uncertain. The V and J ends lost 0 bases and 2 bases respectively, with 6 bases between them. Germline V gene data show CDR1 as SGHDT and CDR2 as YYEEEE. The CDR3 is 13 amino acids.

This rearrangement joins TRBV6-5 to TRBJ2-3, with 15 bases that match TRBD2. J gave up 8 bases and V 5 bases, and 5 bases lay outside the gene matches. The germline CDR1 and CDR2 sequences are MNHEY and SVGAGI. The length of the CDR3 is 15 residues. CDR3 amino acids: CASSNPGLAGGTQYF. The DNA of the CDR3 is TGTGCCAGCAGTAACCCGGGACTAGCGGGAGGTACGCAGTATTTT.

The chain combines TRBV10-3 with TRBJ2-7; weak D call: TRBD1 (5 bases). With 3 bases removed from V and 7 bases from J, the gap between germline ends came to 13 bases. Looked up from germline, CDR1 is ENHRY and CDR2 is SYGVKD. This CDR3 has 13 amino acids. This chain's CDR3 is CAISDLDRSEQYF. CDR3 sequence (DNA): TGTGCCATCAGTGACCTCGACAGATCTGAGCAGTACTTC.

The chain recombines TRBV9 with TRBJ2-3, with D unresolved. This CDR3 has 14 amino acids. CDR1 is SGDLS and CDR2 is YYNGEE in the germline V gene. The ends were cut back, 2 bases at V and 3 bases at J, with 10 bases in the middle. CDR3 sequence: CASSVYLGTDTQYF. The CDR3, as DNA: TGTGCCAGCAGCGTGTACTTAGGGACAGATACGCAGTATTTT.

The V and J genes are TRBV5-6 and TRBJ2-5; 11 positions agree with TRBD2. Germline-derived CDR1 and CDR2 are SGHDT and YYEEEE. V shed 4 bases, J shed 0 bases, and the junction held 8 bases outside the gene matches. The length of the CDR3 is 17 residues. Here the CDR3 reads CASSAMTSGVHQETQYF. The DNA of the CDR3 is TGTGCCAGCAGCGCGATGACTAGCGGGGTCCACCAAGAGACCCAGTACTTC.

The genes are TRBV27 and TRBJ1-5; weak D call: TRBD1 (5 bases). This CDR3 region has 14 residues. V shed 4 bases and J shed 5 bases, with 12 bases lying between them. Per the germline V gene, CDR1 is MNHEY and CDR2 is SMNVEV (reference sequence). CDR3 DNA sequence: TGTGCCAGCAGTTATCGGGGCCCCGATCAGCCCCAGCATTTT. Encoded protein: CASSYRGPDQPQHF.

In the case of this clone: Additional DNA sequences in this sample encode the identical CDR3. The J gene is TRBJ2-7, the V gene TRBV7-9; D call uncertain. With 1 base removed from V and 5 bases from J, the gap between germline ends came to 6 bases. CDR1 and CDR2 from the germline V gene are SEHNR and FQNEAQ (reference sequence). The CDR3 sequence is 12 residues long. The DNA of the CDR3 is TGTGCCAGCAGCTTAGAGGGTAACGAGCAGTACTTC. It yields the protein CASSLEGNEQYF.

The genes are TRBV18 and TRBJ2-7, with 8 bases identical to TRBD1. V was pared by 3 bases and J by 3 bases, with 10 bases of the junction left unmatched. In germline, CDR1 is KGHSH, CDR2 LQKENI. The CDR3 covers 16 residues. The CDR3 here is CASSPSGQGFFYEQYF. The CDR3, as DNA: TGTGCCAGCTCACCCTCCGGACAGGGTTTCTTCTACGAGCAGTACTTC.

Worth noting for this clone: Other DNA sequences in the sample encode the same CDR3. This sequence joins TRBV4-1 and TRBJ2-7; D unresolved. V was clipped by 0 bases and J by 2 bases, with 8 bases between them. Germline CDR1 is MGHRA and CDR2 is YSYEKL. The CDR3 is made up of 14 amino acids. The CDR3 sequence: CASSQEDRAYEQYF. The CDR3 DNA is TGCGCCAGCAGCCAAGAGGACCGAGCCTACGAGCAGTACTTC.